This TCR beta chain was found in a study of T-cell reconstitution after alpha-beta-depleted transplantation in children. Overall study findings and caveats: It was newly produced T cells that mostly accounted for T-cell counts and diversity one year after transplant. The study reportedly traced alpha-beta T cells about two months after transplant to several hundred expanded graft clones. For some patients, TCRbeta diversity was high at day 60 because of recipient T cells and thymic progenitors that survived.

The library targeted TCRbeta and was prepared with unique molecular identifiers. TCRdb reprocessed the PCR reads with MiXCR, giving one entry per CDR3 protein. The sample contains approximately 650,000 distinct CDR3 sequences, 10% to 15% of which appear only once. The V gene's germline CDR1 is MRHNA and CDR2 SNTAGT. V dropped 8 bases and J dropped 8; count of bases not matched to a gene: 7. This CDR3 region has 13 residues. This clonotype was picked up many times. Antigen specificity is unknown. This sample comprised PBMCs, obtained before TCRalphabeta/CD19-depleted stem cell transplant. This chain joins TRBV6-4 and TRBJ2-1, with 9 bases that match TRBD2. The sequence was collected from a girl aged 2 to 10 with congenital amegakaryocytic thrombocytopenia, due to receive a stem cell transplant. CDR3 sequence reads: CASSGREGYEQFF. The CDR3 coding sequence is TGTGCCAGCTCAGGGCGGGAGGGCTATGAGCAGTTCTTC.